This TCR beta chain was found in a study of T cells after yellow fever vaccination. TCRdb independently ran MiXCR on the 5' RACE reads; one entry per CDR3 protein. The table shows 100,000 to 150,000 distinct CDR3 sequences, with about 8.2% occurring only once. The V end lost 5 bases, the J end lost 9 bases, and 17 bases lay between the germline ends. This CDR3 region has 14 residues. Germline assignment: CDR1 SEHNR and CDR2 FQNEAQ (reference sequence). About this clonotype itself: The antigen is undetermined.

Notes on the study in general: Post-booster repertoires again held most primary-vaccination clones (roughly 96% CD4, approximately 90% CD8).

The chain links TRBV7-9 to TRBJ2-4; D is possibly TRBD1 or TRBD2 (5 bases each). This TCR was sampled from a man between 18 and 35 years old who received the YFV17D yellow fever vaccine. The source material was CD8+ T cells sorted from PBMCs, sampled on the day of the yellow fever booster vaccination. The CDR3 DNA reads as TGTGCCAGCAGCCCCCGGGACGGACCAGGCATTCAGTACTTC. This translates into CASSPRDGPGIQYF.